The clone carrying this T cell receptor beta chain was seen a few times. What it recognizes is unknown. Trimming pared 4 bases from V and 0 bases from J, leaving 10 bases between. Germline CDR1 is SGDLS and CDR2 is YYNGEE. This CDR3 spans 14 amino acids. Every isolated RNA sample was fully reverse transcribed, so sequencing captured expressed TCRB transcripts. Sequenced by immunoSEQ multiplex PCR; TCRdb stores in-frame clones only, minus some. This sample has about 640,000 clones; around 12% occur once, and the top ten carry around 0.12%. The data were obtained in a study of beta chain features in type 1 diabetes. Sorting that relied on CD45RO/CCR7/CD25/CD127/CD95/CD27 yielded CD4+ naive, central memory, regulatory and stem cell-like memory cells. Broader study findings: In every one of the four CD4+ subsets, TCRB CDR3s were moderately but significantly shorter in Type 1 diabetes patients. The study found that naive, central memory and Treg TCRB repertoires appeared more similar in patients than in healthy donors. For patients and controls alike, PCR might favor shorter templates to the same degree.

Sequencing was carried out using naive CD4+ T cells from blood. V usage is TRBV9 and J usage is TRBJ1-2, with a weak D call TRBD1 (5 bases). The source of this sequence is a young man with type 1 diabetes. The CDR3 nucleotides are TGTGCCAGCAGCCCGCGGGACGCTAACTATGGCTACACCTTC. Translating it yields CASSPRDANYGYTF.